One sample yielded the 3 T cell receptor beta chains listed below, sequenced in a study of T cell repertoires in aging, cancer and after chemotherapy. Rearranged V-D-J TRB sequences were amplified with a mixed TRB-A/B primer pool. Via MiXCR, TCRdb re-called the multiplex PCR reads, giving one row per CDR3 protein. This table holds about 530 distinct CDR3 sequences, about four fifths found once. Peripheral blood genomic DNA, not sorted cells or RNA, was the template. The sequenced sample was blood. The receptors were gathered from a human donor with a solid tumor.

The rearrangement links TRBV19 to TRBJ1-1; 9 bases map to TRBD1. The CDR3 totals 15 residues. In germline, CDR1 is LNHDA, CDR2 SQIVND (reference sequence). V lost 5 bases and J lost 4; bases outside the gene matches: 8. The CDR3 DNA reads as TGTGCCAGTAGTGCCGCCGGACAGGGGCCCACTGAAGCTTTCTTT. This gives the protein CASSAAGQGPTEAFF.

The chain employs TRBV5-4 and TRBJ2-2; D may be TRBD1 (6 bases). The CDR3 runs 15 residues. The V gene's germline CDR1 is SGHNT and CDR2 YYREEE (reference sequence). Between the trimmed V and J ends, which lost 2 bases and 0 bases, there was a span of 8 bases. CDR3 coding DNA: TGTGCCAGCAGCTTTCCAGGGGCGAACACCGGGGAGCTGTTTTTT. Protein sequence: CASSFPGANTGELFF.

The V call is TRBV5-1, the J call TRBJ2-6, with D possibly being TRBD1 (6 bases). This CDR3 region has 18 residues. Germline values: CDR1 SGHRS, CDR2 YFSETQ. Trimming shortened V by 0 bases and J by 0 bases, and 13 bases separated the two germline ends. CDR3: CASSLAQGTNSGANVLTF. Here the CDR3 DNA reads TGCGCCAGCAGCTTGGCTCAGGGGACCAACTCTGGGGCCAACGTCCTGACTTTC.